This paragraph covers one TCR beta chain sequence. The sample comes from a study of blood T cell repertoires in COVID-19. For the study at large: Both acute and convalescent COVID-19 samples were obtained from the United States, Italy and Spain.

The germline V gene has CDR1 WNHNN and CDR2 SYGVQD (reference sequence). After removal of 0 bases from V and 2 bases from J, the junction contained 9 bases not matched to a gene. The CDR3 extends over 20 amino acids. Clones were sequenced by immunoSEQ multiplex PCR, and TCRdb holds only the in-frame ones, with some missing. The sample records about 98,000 clones, about 89% being singletons. This sequence joins TRBV10-1 and TRBJ2-1, with 14 bases lining up with TRBD2. This clonotype was obtained from a man in his fifties with acute or convalescent COVID-19. The sequenced material came from peripheral blood. The CDR3 region has the DNA TGCGCCAGCAGTGAGTCTCCGACTAGCGGGAGGGGTCGGACCTACAATGAGCAGTTCTTC. It specifies CASSESPTSGRGRTYNEQFF.